This T cell receptor (beta chain) was recovered during a study of T-cell reconstitution after alpha-beta-depleted transplantation in children. The study's findings and limits: Reportedly, alpha-beta T cells present about two months post-transplant originated from several hundred expanded clones of graft origin. The high TCRbeta diversity at day 60 in some patients came from surviving recipient T cells and thymic progenitors. A year had passed since transplant, and T-cell counts and diversity by then came mostly from newly produced T cells.

Germline assignment: CDR1 MNHEY and CDR2 SVGAGI. CDR3 length equals 16 residues. After removal of 6 bases from V and 7 bases from J, the junction contained 12 bases not matched to a gene. Unique molecular identifiers were incorporated when the TCRbeta library was constructed. MiXCR, run by TCRdb on the PCR reads, gives a single entry per CDR3 protein. The sample lists more than 200,000 distinct CDR3 sequences, roughly 23% occurring once. To note about this clonotype: Its cognate antigen is unknown.

The rearrangement joins TRBV6-5 to TRBJ2-1; 10 nucleotides line up with TRBD2. The specimen comprised PBMCs, sampled before TCRalphabeta/CD19-depleted stem cell transplant. This receptor was obtained from a girl aged 2 to 9 with Fanconi anemia, due to receive a stem cell transplant. In DNA, the CDR3 is TGTGCCAGCAGCTTAATTAGCGGGAGGAGGTTTAATGAGCAGTTCTTC. Protein: CASSLISGRRFNEQFF.